The clone carrying this T cell receptor (beta chain) was found many times. This specimen belongs to a study of Graves' ophthalmopathy and Graves' hyperthyroidism. Study-level information: Stable hyperthyroidism meant no progression to ophthalmopathy within 18 months of follow-up.

Other autoimmune diseases, uncontrolled infections, pregnancy and lactation each led to patient exclusion. Thyroid ultrasound, orbital computed tomography, TRAb, serum thyroxine and clinical symptoms formed the basis of diagnosis. RNA transcripts were the template, and TCR beta CDR3 regions were amplified from them. Second-round multiplex PCR came after first-round RT-PCR with HTBI primers. Via MiXCR, TCRdb re-called the multiplex PCR reads, giving one row per CDR3 protein. The sample lists 1 million to 1.3 million distinct CDR3 sequences, about two fifths occurring once. This receptor was taken from an adult man with Graves' hyperthyroidism. The sequencing input was peripheral blood or thyroid tissue (not recorded which).

CDR3 loop: CASSFGQGTQPQHF. The CDR3 DNA reads as TGTGCCAGCAGCTTCGGACAGGGTACTCAGCCCCAGCATTTT. The chain recombines TRBV7-9 with TRBJ1-5; TRBD1 agrees at 8 bases. Germline V CDR1 and CDR2: SEHNR, FQNEAQ (reference sequence). The CDR3 runs 14 residues. After removal of 3 bases from V and 6 bases from J, the junction contained 4 bases not matched to a gene.